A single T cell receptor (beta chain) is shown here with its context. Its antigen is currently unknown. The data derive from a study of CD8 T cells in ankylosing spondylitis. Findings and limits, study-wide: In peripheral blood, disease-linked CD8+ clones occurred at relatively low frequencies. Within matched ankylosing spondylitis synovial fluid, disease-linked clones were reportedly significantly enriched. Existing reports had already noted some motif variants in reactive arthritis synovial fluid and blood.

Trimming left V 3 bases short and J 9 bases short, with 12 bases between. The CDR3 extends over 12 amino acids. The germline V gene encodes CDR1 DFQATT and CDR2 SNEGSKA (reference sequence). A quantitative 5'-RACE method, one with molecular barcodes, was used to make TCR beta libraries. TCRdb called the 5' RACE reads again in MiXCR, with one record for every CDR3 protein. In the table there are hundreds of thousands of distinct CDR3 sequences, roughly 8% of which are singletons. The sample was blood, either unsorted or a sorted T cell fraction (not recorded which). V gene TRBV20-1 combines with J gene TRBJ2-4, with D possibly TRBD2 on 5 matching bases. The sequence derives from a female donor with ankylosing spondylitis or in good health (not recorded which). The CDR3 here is CSARKEGGIQYF. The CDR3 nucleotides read TGCAGTGCTAGGAAAGAAGGAGGCATTCAGTACTTC.